This T cell receptor beta chain was profiled in a study of beta chain features in type 1 diabetes. General study points: Significant though moderate, a shortening of TCRB CDR3s appeared in all four CD4+ subsets of Type 1 diabetes patients.

A remark on this clone: Its specificity is not known.

A sort by CD45RO/CCR7/CD25/CD127/CD95/CD27 yielded CD4+ naive, central memory, regulatory and stem cell-like memory cells. Deletions cut 3 bases from V and 2 bases from J, with 14 bases between. This CDR3 region has 15 residues. The germline V gene encodes CDR1 WSHSY and CDR2 SAAADI. Sequencing targeted expressed TCRB transcripts, as all isolated RNA had been reverse transcribed. Assay used: immunoSEQ multiplex PCR; TCRdb lists only in-frame clones, some missing. There are around 310,000 clones in the sample; approximately 11% occur only once, and about 0.015% lies in the top ten. The receptor's source is a woman in her twenties or thirties in good health. The chain has TRBV10-2 and TRBJ2-7, with TRBD2 as a possible D gene (6 bases). Sequenced: naive CD4+ T cells from blood. The CDR3 DNA reads TGCGCCAGCAGTGACCCGGGAGTGGGAACCTACGAGCAGTACTTC. This encodes CASSDPGVGTYEQYF.